This T cell receptor (beta chain) was captured in a study of beta chain features in type 1 diabetes. Study results and limitations: Using cDNA template may skew counts toward highly expressing activated cells.

The CDR3 length is 14 residues. The germline V gene encodes CDR1 SGHDT and CDR2 YYEEEE. Trimming stripped 2 bases from V and 5 bases from J, with 11 bases between. The entirety of the isolated RNA underwent reverse transcription, so expressed TCRB transcripts were sequenced. Clones were read by immunoSEQ multiplex PCR, and TCRdb kept only the in-frame ones, dropping some. Of 300,000 to 350,000 clones listed, 15% to 20% were seen once; the top ten hold around 0.044%. On this clone itself: Its target is unknown.

CD45RO/CCR7/CD25/CD127/CD95/CD27 staining was used to isolate CD4+ naive, central memory, regulatory and stem cell-like memory cells by sorting. This TCR was recovered from a woman aged 18-29 years in good health. The sample taken for sequencing was naive CD4+ T cells from blood. The V and J genes are TRBV5-6 and TRBJ1-5; D not certain. In DNA form, the CDR3 reads TGTGCCAGCAGCTTAAGAGGGTTGGATCAGCCCCAGCATTTT. Encoded protein: CASSLRGLDQPQHF.